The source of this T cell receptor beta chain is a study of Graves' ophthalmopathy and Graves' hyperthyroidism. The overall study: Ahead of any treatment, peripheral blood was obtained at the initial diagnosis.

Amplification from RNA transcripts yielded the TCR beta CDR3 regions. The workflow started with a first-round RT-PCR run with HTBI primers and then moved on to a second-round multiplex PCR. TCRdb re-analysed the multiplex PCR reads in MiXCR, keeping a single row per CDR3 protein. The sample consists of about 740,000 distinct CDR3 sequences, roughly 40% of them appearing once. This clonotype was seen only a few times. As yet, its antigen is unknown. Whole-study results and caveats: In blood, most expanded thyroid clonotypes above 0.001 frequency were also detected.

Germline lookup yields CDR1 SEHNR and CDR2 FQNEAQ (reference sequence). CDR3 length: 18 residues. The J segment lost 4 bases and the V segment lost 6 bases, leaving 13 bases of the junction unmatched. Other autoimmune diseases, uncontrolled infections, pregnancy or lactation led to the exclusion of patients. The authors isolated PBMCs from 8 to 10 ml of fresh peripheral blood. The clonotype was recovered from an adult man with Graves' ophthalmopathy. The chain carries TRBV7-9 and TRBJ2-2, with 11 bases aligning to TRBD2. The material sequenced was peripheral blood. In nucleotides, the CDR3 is TGTGCCAGCAGTTCCTCCCTGGGGACTAGCGGCCCCACCGGGGAGCTGTTTTTT. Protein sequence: CASSSSLGTSGPTGELFF. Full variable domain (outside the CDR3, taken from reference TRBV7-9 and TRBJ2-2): DTGVSQNPRHKITKRGQNVTFRCDPISEHNRLYWYRQTLGQGPEFLTYFQNEAQLEKSRLLSDRFSAERPKGSFSTLEIQRTEQGDSAMYLCASSSSLGTSGPTGELFFGEGSRLTVL.